The 28 T cell receptor beta chains below all came from one sample that was sequenced in a study of OX40 agonist ivuxolimab in advanced cancers. Some clones are missing from TCRdb's copy, which holds only in-frame ones; the method was immunoSEQ multiplex PCR. The table shows 65,000 to 95,000 clones, with 85% to 90% occurring only once. Material: CD4+ or CD8+ T cells sorted from blood, obtained in a trial of the OX40 agonist ivuxolimab. These receptor sequences come from an adult with an advanced solid tumor such as melanoma, head and neck, liver or kidney cancer.

The chain joins TRBV11-3 to TRBJ2-1; 9 nucleotides agree with TRBD2. Germline values: CDR1 SGHNT, CDR2 YENEEA. The V segment lost 4 bases and the J segment 7 bases; nucleotides outside the gene matches: 8. The CDR3 is 15 residues long. The CDR3 DNA reads TGTGCCAGCAGCTCGGGACTAGCTGAAGGGAATGAGCAGTTCTTC. Its protein is CASSSGLAEGNEQFF.

The V call is TRBV7-8, the J call TRBJ2-1, with D unresolved. Germline CDR1 is SGHVS and CDR2 is FQNEAQ. The CDR3 length is 16 residues. V lost 6 bases and J lost 0, with 15 bases in between. The CDR3 coding sequence is TGTGCCAGCAGTCTCGCTCCTATAAGCTCCTACAATGAGCAGTTCTTC. The encoded protein is CASSLAPISSYNEQFF.

Worth noting for this clone: This may stem from a read error, because a much larger clone lies one nucleotide away. CDR3 region: CATSRGLRAGGVGEQYF. CDR3 nucleotide sequence: TGTGCCACCAGCAGAGGTCTCCGGGCAGGGGGTGTAGGAGAGCAGTACTTC. The rearrangement joins TRBV15 to TRBJ2-7; 7 bases align to TRBD1. CDR1 and CDR2 (germline): LNHNV, YYDKDF (reference sequence). With 1 base clipped from V and 7 bases from J, the junction kept 16 bases outside the gene matches. The CDR3 has 17 amino acids.

This rearrangement joins TRBV11-1 to TRBJ1-1; no clear D. The germline gives CDR1 SGHAT, CDR2 FQDESV (reference sequence). The CDR3 totals 13 residues. Trimming pared 1 base from V and 0 bases from J, leaving 3 bases between. The CDR3 bases are TGTGCCAGCAGCTTAGAGGTGAACACTGAAGCTTTCTTT. It codes for CASSLEVNTEAFF.

This clone showed up just once. The rearrangement joins TRBV21-1 to TRBJ2-5. TRBV21-1 is a pseudogene locus. CDR3 length: 16 residues. The CDR3 DNA follows: TGTGCCAGCAGCCTAAACGGGGCGGGCCCCCGGGAGACCCAGTACTTC. It specifies CASSLNGAGPRETQYF.

This chain links TRBV5-1 with TRBJ1-1; D gene uncertain. The germline CDR1 and CDR2 sequences are SGHRS and YFSETQ. This CDR3 is built from 14 residues. With 5 bases removed from V and 1 base from J, the gap between germline ends came to 12 bases. CDR3 loop: CASRPEGSNTEAFF. Here the CDR3 DNA reads TGCGCCAGCAGACCCGAGGGTTCGAACACTGAAGCTTTCTTT. Drawing the rest from reference TRBV5-1 and TRBJ1-1, the complete variable domain is KAGVTQTPRYLIKTRGQQVTLSCSPISGHRSVSWYQQTPGQGLQFLFEYFSETQRNKGNFPGRFSGRQFSNSRSEMNVSTLELGDSALYLCASRPEGSNTEAFFGQGTRLTVV.

The chain couples TRBV21-1 to TRBJ2-3; the DNA was not used to check the table's D call, TRBD2. TRBV21-1 is flagged as a pseudogene. The length of the CDR3 is 15 residues. The CDR3: CATAKGGRSTDTQYF. In DNA, the CDR3 is TGTGCCACAGCTAAGGGCGGGAGAAGCACAGATACGCAGTATTTT.

This rearrangement joins TRBV7-2 to TRBJ2-5, with 8 positions matching TRBD1. Trimming took 4 bases from V and 2 from J; bases not matched to a gene: 6. The CDR3 consists of 15 residues. The germline CDR1 and CDR2 sequences are SGHTA and FQGNSA. The CDR3 bases are TGTGCCAGCAGCTCACGGACAGGGCCACAAGAGACCCAGTACTTC. Translating gives CASSSRTGPQETQYF.

V usage is TRBV9 and J usage is TRBJ2-1; 7 positions match TRBD2. The CDR3 has 13 amino acids. CDR1 is SGDLS and CDR2 is YYNGEE in the germline V gene. V dropped 4 bases and J dropped 4; count of bases not matched to a gene: 2. The CDR3 sequence: CASSMGLYNEQFF. Written as DNA, the CDR3 is TGTGCCAGCAGCATGGGACTATACAATGAGCAGTTCTTC. Full variable domain (rest looked up from reference TRBV9 and TRBJ2-1): DSGVTQTPKHLITATGQRVTLRCSPRSGDLSVYWYQQSLDQGLQFLIQYYNGEERAKGNILERFSAQQFPDLHSELNLSSLELGDSALYFCASSMGLYNEQFFGPGTRLTVL.

The V gene is TRBV5-1, the J gene TRBJ2-5, with TRBD1 as a possible D gene (7 bases). The V and J ends lost 4 bases and 9 bases respectively, with 22 bases between them. This CDR3 contains 15 residues. Germline assignment: CDR1 SGHRS and CDR2 YFSETQ. The CDR3, as DNA: TGCGCCAGCAGCCAAAATCAGGGGGGCAAGGAGGCCCAGTACTTC. This codes for CASSQNQGGKEAQYF.

The rearrangement links TRBV9 to TRBJ1-3, with unresolved D. The CDR3 extends over 15 amino acids. V was cut by 0 bases and J by 0 bases, with 7 bases left in between. The V gene's germline CDR1 is SGDLS and CDR2 YYNGEE. CDR3 bases: TGTGCCAGCAGCGTAGAAGGAAGCTCTGGAAACACCATATATTTT. It yields the protein CASSVEGSSGNTIYF.

In the case of this clone: An end of the junction differs from the germline gene, which may be a read error. The J gene is TRBJ2-2, the V gene TRBV7-7, with 9 bases aligning to TRBD2. CDR3 length: 14 amino acids. The germline CDR1 and CDR2 sequences are SSHAT and FNYEAQ (reference sequence). The CDR3 bases are TGTGCTAGCAGCTTAGCGGGAGACACCGGGGAGCTGTTTTTT. Its protein product is CASSLAGDTGELFF. Filled out from reference TRBV7-7 and TRBJ2-2, the complete variable domain reads GAGVSQSPRYKVTKRGQDVTLRCDPISSHATLYWYQQALGQGPEFLTYFNYEAQPDKSGLPSDRFSAERPEGSISTLTIQRTEQRDSAMYRCASSLAGDTGELFFGEGSRLTVL.

This chain connects TRBV9 to TRBJ2-5, with TRBD2 identical over 8 bases. CDR3 length equals 15 residues. Germline V lookup: CDR1 SGDLS, CDR2 YYNGEE. V trimming: 2 bases; J trimming: 1 base; junction bases outside the gene matches: 4. The CDR3 DNA follows: TGTGCCAGCAGCGTTTTAGCGGGAAGCCAAGAGACCCAGTACTTC. Translating gives CASSVLAGSQETQYF.

This chain joins TRBV9 and TRBJ2-5, with D tentatively TRBD2 (6 bases). This CDR3 is 14 amino acids long. CDR1 is SGDLS and CDR2 is YYNGEE in the germline V gene. V lost 3 bases and J lost 5, with 14 bases in between. The chain's CDR3 is CASSARGHGETQYF. DNA of the CDR3: TGTGCCAGCAGCGCGCGGGGTCATGGGGAGACCCAGTACTTC.

The chain links TRBV4-2 to TRBJ2-1, with a weak D call TRBD1 (5 bases). CDR3 length equals 15 residues. Germline loops: CDR1 LGHNA, CDR2 YNFKEQ. Trimming shortened V by 0 bases and J by 5 bases, and 11 bases separated the two germline ends. The DNA of the CDR3 is TGTGCCAGCAGCCAAGAAACTATACAGGACAATGAGCAGTTCTTC. It yields the protein CASSQETIQDNEQFF.

The chain is built from TRBV9 and TRBJ2-3; possibly TRBD1 for D (6 bases). The CDR3 extends over 16 amino acids. The germline V and J ends were trimmed by 3 bases and 0 bases, with 14 bases remaining between them. Germline CDR1 SGDLS, CDR2 YYNGEE. The CDR3 DNA is TGTGCCAGCAGCGGCTTACTGGGGGCTAGCACAGATACGCAGTATTTT. This sequence encodes CASSGLLGASTDTQYF.

The rearrangement uses TRBV30 and TRBJ2-3; TRBD2 aligns across 9 bases. The V gene's germline CDR1 is GTSNPN and CDR2 SVGIG (reference sequence). The V and J ends lost 3 bases and 0 bases, in that order; junction bases with no gene match: 1. The CDR3 totals 14 residues. CDR3 sequence: CAWRLAGSTDTQYF. CDR3 nucleotides: TGTGCCTGGAGGCTAGCGGGAAGCACAGATACGCAGTATTTT.

The J gene is TRBJ2-1, the V gene TRBV6-5; 11 nucleotides match TRBD1. CDR3 length equals 15 residues. J lost 3 bases, V lost 5 bases, and 3 bases had no gene match. Germline V lookup: CDR1 MNHEY, CDR2 SVGAGI. CDR3 in amino acids: CASSRGQGGYNEQFF. Written as DNA, the CDR3 is TGTGCCAGCAGTAGGGGACAGGGGGGCTACAATGAGCAGTTCTTC.

This clone came up once. The chain is built from TRBV5-6 and TRBJ2-3, with 8 bases matching TRBD2. Germline V gene lookup returns CDR1 SGHDT and CDR2 YYEEEE. V was clipped by 0 bases and J by 3 bases; unmatched bases: 3. The CDR3 has 15 amino acids. CDR3 sequence reads: CASSLAGGPTDTQYF. CDR3 coding DNA: TGTGCCAGCAGCTTGGCGGGAGGGCCGACAGATACGCAGTATTTT.

The genes are TRBV2 and TRBJ1-4; 8 bases are a match to TRBD1. There are 16 residues in the CDR3. The junction had 13 bases not matched to a gene; V was cut back by 8 bases and J by 5 bases. The V gene's germline CDR1 is SNHLY and CDR2 FYNNEI. The CDR3 sequence is CASRKGPGGANEKLFF. The CDR3 bases are TGTGCCAGCCGGAAAGGCCCAGGGGGCGCGAATGAAAAACTGTTTTTT.

The V call is TRBV23-1, the J call TRBJ2-7; possible D gene TRBD2, 5 bases. TRBV23-1 is assigned to the ORF class and has an uncertain function. The CDR3 is 13 amino acids. V lost 7 bases and J 3 bases, leaving 13 bases between the germline ends. The DNA of the CDR3 is TGCGCCAGCAATGGGAGAGGGTACTACGAGCAGTACTTC. Its protein product is CASNGRGYYEQYF.

The genes are TRBV7-9 and TRBJ2-5, with TRBD2 matching 13 bases. Losses at the gene ends were 5 bases for V and 9 bases for J; bases not matched to a gene: 18. This CDR3 has 18 residues. Germline-derived CDR1 and CDR2 are SEHNR and FQNEAQ (reference sequence). The CDR3 DNA sequence: TGTGCCAGCAGCCCCACTAGCGGGAGGGCCCTATTTTCAAGGGCCCAGTACTTC. This encodes CASSPTSGRALFSRAQYF.

The chain joins TRBV19 to TRBJ2-2, with D possibly TRBD1 on 6 matching bases. The CDR3 totals 14 residues. Germline CDR1 and CDR2: LNHDA and SQIVND (reference sequence). V lost 10 bases, J lost 8 bases, and 20 bases lay in between. This CDR3 is CATAPGHGAGELFF. The CDR3, as DNA: TGTGCCACCGCCCCGGGACACGGGGCGGGGGAGCTGTTTTTT. The full variable domain, rest sourced from reference TRBV19 and TRBJ2-2, is DGGITQSPKYLFRKEGQNVTLSCEQNLNHDAMYWYRQDPGQGLRLIYYSQIVNDFQKGDIAEGYSVSREKKESFPLTVTSAQKNPTAFYLCATAPGHGAGELFFGEGSRLTVL.

The CDR3 region is CASSLSGSPRETQYF. The CDR3 region has the DNA TGTGCCAGCAGCCTCAGCGGGAGCCCTAGGGAGACCCAGTACTTC. This chain connects TRBV5-5 to TRBJ2-5; 8 positions agree with TRBD2. With 4 bases clipped from V and 5 bases from J, the junction kept 10 bases outside the gene matches. The germline CDR1 and CDR2 sequences are SGHKS and YYEKEE (reference sequence). The CDR3 sequence is 15 residues long.

The J gene is TRBJ2-7, the V gene TRBV5-4; 7 positions agree with TRBD1. Germline V gene data show CDR1 as SGHNT and CDR2 as YYREEE (reference sequence). V gave up 0 bases and J gave up 4 bases; unmatched junction bases: 7. The CDR3 runs to 15 residues. CDR3 DNA sequence: TGTGCCAGCAGCTTGGCATGGGACAGCGGTTACGAGCAGTACTTC. This sequence encodes CASSLAWDSGYEQYF.

This sequence joins TRBV11-2 and TRBJ2-3, with unresolved D. From germline, CDR1 is SGHAT and CDR2 FQNNGV. This CDR3 spans 16 amino acids. V gave up 2 bases and J gave up 4 bases, with 16 bases separating them. The DNA for the CDR3 is TGTGCCAGCAGCTTATTGGTCCGGGTTCACTCAGATACGCAGTATTTT. It encodes CASSLLVRVHSDTQYF.

This clone came up once. This chain uses TRBV5-4 with TRBJ2-7, with TRBD2 identical over 8 bases. The germline V gene encodes CDR1 SGHNT and CDR2 YYREEE (reference sequence). This CDR3 has 14 residues. Losses at the gene ends were 2 bases for V and 6 bases for J; bases not matched to a gene: 7. The DNA for the CDR3 is TGTGCCAGCAGCTTAGCGGGACTAGTATCCGAGCAGTACTTC. Its translation: CASSLAGLVSEQYF.

The rearrangement joins TRBV28 to TRBJ2-7, with D possibly matching TRBD2 (7 bases). V was clipped by 5 bases and J by 0 bases, with 23 bases between them. The CDR3 runs to 18 residues. Germline V gene lookup returns CDR1 MDHEN and CDR2 SYDVKM. CDR3 in amino acids: CASSPAFAGARASYEQYF. Here the CDR3 DNA reads TGTGCCAGCAGTCCCGCGTTTGCGGGGGCGCGAGCCTCCTACGAGCAGTACTTC.